A single sample is the source of the 20 T cell receptor beta chains below, sequenced in a study of blood T cell repertoires in COVID-19. Repertoires were generated with immunoSEQ multiplex PCR, while TCRdb's copy carries only in-frame clones and drops some. The sample yields more than 300,000 clones, approximately 85% seen once. Sequenced sample: peripheral blood. The receptors shown here come from a woman aged 45 to 65 with acute or convalescent COVID-19.

The chain couples TRBV7-3 to TRBJ1-4, with D perhaps TRBD1 (5 bases). V shed 5 bases and J shed 2 bases, with 12 bases lying between them. The germline gives CDR1 SGHTA, CDR2 FQGTGA. The length of the CDR3 is 15 residues. CDR3 nucleotide sequence: TGTGCCAGCAGCCCTTCAGGGCTCACTAATGAAAAACTGTTTTTT. This sequence encodes CASSPSGLTNEKLFF.

The chain uses TRBV15 and TRBJ1-2; D is unclear. The CDR3 loop spans 13 amino acids. Trimming removed 4 bases from V and 8 bases from J, with 14 bases in between. Per germline, CDR1 LNHNV and CDR2 YYDKDF (reference sequence). CDR3 coding DNA: TGTGCCACCAGCAAAGGGAGGCTGGGGGGCTACACCTTC. It codes for CATSKGRLGGYTF.

This clone has a single count. The V gene is TRBV29-1, the J gene TRBJ2-5, with 10 bases identical to TRBD2. This CDR3 is 15 amino acids long. V shed 2 bases and J 1 base; nucleotides not matched to a gene: 4. Germline CDR1 reads SQVTM; CDR2 reads ANQGSEA. CDR3 DNA sequence: TGCAGCGTTGAAAAACTAGCGGGATTCCAAGAGACCCAGTACTTC. This translates into CSVEKLAGFQETQYF.

J is TRBJ2-5 and V is TRBV13; TRBD2 matches at 13 bases. Trimming cost V 5 bases and J 4 bases; bases outside gene matches: 1. Germline V gene lookup returns CDR1 PRHDT and CDR2 FYEKMQ (reference sequence). This CDR3 spans 14 amino acids. The CDR3 loop reads CASSRLAGGETQYF. The CDR3 nucleotides read TGTGCCAGCAGCCGACTAGCGGGAGGAGAGACCCAGTACTTC.

J is TRBJ2-7 and V is TRBV10-3, with 8 bases matching TRBD1. Per germline, CDR1 ENHRY and CDR2 SYGVKD. V lost 7 bases to trimming and J lost 2 bases; unmatched junction nucleotides: 7. The CDR3 is 14 amino acids. The CDR3: CAIKGDRGAYEQYF. The CDR3, as DNA: TGTGCCATCAAAGGCGACAGGGGCGCCTACGAGCAGTACTTC.

The chain has TRBV4-1 and TRBJ2-7, with 9 nucleotides matching TRBD1. Germline loops: CDR1 MGHRA, CDR2 YSYEKL. This CDR3 has 15 residues. V was pared by 1 base and J by 2 bases, with 3 bases of the junction left unmatched. CDR3 nucleotide sequence: TGCGCCAGCAGCCAAGTCTGGGACAGGGCCTACGAGCAGTACTTC. Translated, it gives CASSQVWDRAYEQYF.

This clone was observed once. The chain joins TRBV30 to TRBJ2-5; D is perhaps TRBD1 (5 bases). The germline CDR1 and CDR2 sequences are GTSNPN and SVGIG (reference sequence). CDR3 size: 14 residues. Trimming removed 5 bases from V and 4 bases from J, with 17 bases in between. The chain's CDR3 is CAWVDSPGIETQYF. The CDR3 DNA follows: TGTGCCTGGGTTGACAGCCCAGGTATAGAGACCCAGTACTTC.

This chain joins TRBV4-3 and TRBJ1-4; 7 nucleotides line up with TRBD1. The CDR3 covers 17 residues. The junction had 7 bases not matched to a gene; V was cut back by 1 base and J by 2 bases. Germline CDR1 and CDR2: LGHNA and YSLEER. The CDR3 nucleotides read TGCGCCAGCAGCCAAGGGGGGACAGCCGCTACTAATGAAAAACTGTTTTTT. This codes for CASSQGGTAATNEKLFF.

This clone was seen just once. The chain joins TRBV4-3 to TRBJ1-2; 9 bases fit TRBD1. Germline V lookup: CDR1 LGHNA, CDR2 YSLEER. The CDR3 consists of 16 residues. J gave up 4 bases and V 1 base, and 7 bases lay outside the gene matches. This CDR3 reads CASSQVTGGVGYGYTF. CDR3 DNA sequence: TGCGCCAGCAGCCAAGTCACAGGGGGCGTCGGCTATGGCTACACCTTC.

The chain couples TRBV28 to TRBJ1-2; tentatively, D is TRBD1 (5 bases). Trimming left V 6 bases short and J 6 bases short, with 17 bases between. This CDR3 has 14 amino acids. Germline V gene data show CDR1 as MDHEN and CDR2 as SYDVKM. The CDR3 DNA is TGTGCCAGCAGGATACAGGCAAGTGGGGATGGCTACACCTTC. Amino acids: CASRIQASGDGYTF.

This chain joins TRBV29-1 and TRBJ2-3; tentative D call: TRBD1 (6 bases). The CDR3 loop spans 12 amino acids. Germline lookup yields CDR1 SQVTM and CDR2 ANQGSEA. V lost 7 bases to trimming and J lost 6 bases, with 14 bases between them. DNA for the CDR3: TGCAGCGGCTCTGGGGGCTCGGATACGCAGTATTTT. It specifies CSGSGGSDTQYF.

This clone came up once. This chain links TRBV9 with TRBJ2-3; 11 positions agree with TRBD2. Germline trimming cut 3 bases from V and 0 bases from J; bases unmatched to any gene: 3. The CDR3 has 16 residues. Germline lookup yields CDR1 SGDLS and CDR2 YYNGEE. The CDR3 nucleotides read TGTGCCAGCAGCGCGGGACTAGCGGTTAGCACAGATACGCAGTATTTT. As protein: CASSAGLAVSTDTQYF.

This clone was seen more than once but under ten times. The chain has TRBV10-3 and TRBJ2-2; TRBD2 might be the D (5 bases). Looked up from germline, CDR1 is ENHRY and CDR2 is SYGVKD. V was pared by 7 bases and J by 3 bases, with 15 bases between. The CDR3 loop spans 15 amino acids. The CDR3 reads CAIMGQYGDTGELFF. DNA for the CDR3: TGTGCCATCATGGGTCAGTACGGGGACACCGGGGAGCTGTTTTTT.

This chain connects TRBV10-2 to TRBJ2-1; 7 bases agree with TRBD2. The germline V gene encodes CDR1 WSHSY and CDR2 SAAADI. This CDR3 spans 13 amino acids. With 4 bases clipped from V and 6 bases from J, the junction kept 3 bases outside the gene matches. This chain's CDR3 is CASSVASGNEQFF. DNA for the CDR3: TGCGCCAGCAGTGTGGCTAGCGGCAATGAGCAGTTCTTC.

The J gene is TRBJ2-1, the V gene TRBV3-1 (or the pseudogene TRBV3-2), with 10 bases matching TRBD2. V shed 1 base, J shed 4 bases, and the junction held 10 bases outside the gene matches. The CDR3 has 18 residues. Germline lookup yields CDR1 LGHDT and CDR2 YNNKEL (reference sequence). The CDR3 sequence is CASSQAGTSANLYNEQFF. The CDR3 DNA is TGTGCCAGCAGCCAAGCCGGGACTAGCGCGAACCTATACAATGAGCAGTTCTTC.

The chain uses TRBV27 and TRBJ1-2; D not resolved. Germline V CDR1 and CDR2: MNHEY, SMNVEV (reference sequence). The CDR3 loop spans 15 amino acids. V lost 0 bases and J 0 bases, leaving 8 bases between the germline ends. The CDR3 nucleotides read TGTGCCAGCAGTTTATCGTGGCAGACTAACTATGGCTACACCTTC. This sequence encodes CASSLSWQTNYGYTF.

The chain combines TRBV5-1 with TRBJ2-1; 9 bases fit TRBD2. CDR1 is SGHRS, CDR2 YFSETQ, per germline. The CDR3 is 14 amino acids. The V gene end was trimmed by 2 bases and the J gene end by 9 bases; junction bases not matched to a gene: 6. CDR3 nucleotide sequence: TGCGCCAGCAGCTTCGGGACTAGCATAGGTGAGCAGTTCTTC. Translated, it gives CASSFGTSIGEQFF.

The chain carries TRBV5-6 and TRBJ2-7, with unresolved D. V was pared by 5 bases and J by 3 bases, with 6 bases between. Germline V gene sequence: CDR1 SGHDT, CDR2 YYEEEE. The CDR3 covers 11 residues. In DNA form, the CDR3 reads TGTGCCAGCAGATTACACTACGAGCAGTACTTC. This encodes CASRLHYEQYF.

The gene calls are TRBV19 and TRBJ1-5, with TRBD1 matching 9 bases. The CDR3 covers 17 residues. Germline values: CDR1 LNHDA, CDR2 SQIVND (reference sequence). Unmatched junction bases numbered 9, after V lost 6 bases and J lost 0 bases. The CDR3 loop is CASSPGQGQYSNQPQHF. The CDR3 nucleotides read TGTGCCAGTAGCCCGGGACAGGGCCAATATAGCAATCAGCCCCAGCATTTT.

The chain uses TRBV30 and TRBJ1-6; D is unresolved. CDR3 length: 13 amino acids. Germline V gives CDR1 GTSNPN, CDR2 SVGIG (reference sequence). The V end lost 1 base, the J end lost 10 bases, and 11 bases lay between the germline ends. The CDR3 nucleotides are TGTGCCTGGAGTGATAGGTCGCGGTCACCCCTCCACTTT. Translating gives CAWSDRSRSPLHF. Full variable domain (outside the CDR3, taken from reference TRBV30 and TRBJ1-6): SQTIHQWPATLVQPVGSPLSLECTVEGTSNPNLYWYRQAAGRGLQLLFYSVGIGQISSEVPQNLSASRPQDRQFILSSKKLLLSDSGFYLCAWSDRSRSPLHFGNGTRLTVT.